The 17 T cell receptor beta chains below come from one sample, sequenced in a study of T-cell memory formation after mild COVID-19. Each CDR3 protein gets one entry after TCRdb re-called the 5' RACE reads with MiXCR. Seen here are roughly 600,000 distinct CDR3 sequences, around 17% observed once, and the top ten hold about 12%. Sequencing was done on a sample of PBMCs or a T cell subset sorted from them (not recorded which). These receptors all come from an adult woman who had mild COVID-19 (a few samples of this study predate the infection). Cell type and time point are not known.

In this sample, this clonotype turned up many times. The gene calls are TRBV5-1 and TRBJ1-5; D remains unclear. Germline V lookup: CDR1 SGHRS, CDR2 YFSETQ. CDR3 size: 14 residues. The germline V and J ends were trimmed by 2 bases and 6 bases, with 12 bases remaining between them. The CDR3 DNA follows: TGCGCCAGCAGCTTAGGACCGTCCGGTCAGCCCCAGCATTTT. Translated: CASSLGPSGQPQHF.

This clonotype has only a few counts. V is TRBV25-1 and J is TRBJ2-7; 7 nucleotides match TRBD1. CDR1 MGHDK and CDR2 SYGVNS come from the germline V gene. The CDR3 has 13 amino acids. With V trimmed by 10 bases and J by 1 base, 7 bases remained unmatched. CDR3 nucleotides: TGTGCCACCTACGGGACAGCATCCTACGAGCAGTACTTC. It codes for CATYGTASYEQYF.

The chain combines TRBV24-1 with TRBJ2-5, with 13 bases aligning to TRBD2. The CDR3 extends over 19 amino acids. Looked up from germline, CDR1 is KGHDR and CDR2 is SFDVKD. V lost 5 bases to trimming and J lost 1 base; unmatched junction nucleotides: 12. CDR3 protein: CATSGGPGLAGKTQETQYF. The CDR3 DNA follows: TGTGCCACCAGTGGGGGCCCGGGACTAGCGGGAAAGACCCAAGAGACCCAGTACTTC.

The chain joins TRBV5-5 to TRBJ2-7, with D possibly called TRBD1 or TRBD2 (5 bases each). Germline values: CDR1 SGHKS, CDR2 YYEKEE (reference sequence). CDR3 length equals 17 residues. With 3 bases removed from V and 4 bases from J, the gap between germline ends came to 23 bases. CDR3 amino acids: CASSSTGTLNLEYEQYF. CDR3 bases: TGTGCCAGCAGCTCCACCGGGACCCTCAATTTGGAATACGAGCAGTACTTC.

In this sample, this clonotype turned up a few times. The chain couples TRBV27 to TRBJ1-4; D is ambiguous. V lost 6 bases, J lost 8 bases, and 16 bases lay in between. There are 14 residues in the CDR3. Germline V CDR1 and CDR2: MNHEY, SMNVEV (reference sequence). The CDR3 nucleotides are TGTGCCAGCAGGGCCCCGGGAAGAGGGGAAAAACTGTTTTTT. Translating gives CASRAPGRGEKLFF.

In this sample, this clonotype turned up a few times. The chain employs TRBV6-2 or TRBV6-3 and TRBJ2-1; 12 bases agree with TRBD2. CDR1 is MNHEY and CDR2 is SVGEGT in the germline V gene. V lost 6 bases to trimming and J lost 4 bases; unmatched junction nucleotides: 7. The CDR3 extends over 16 amino acids. CDR3 DNA: TGTGCCAGCAGCCGAGCGGGACTAGCGGGTTACAATGAGCAGTTCTTC. Amino acids: CASSRAGLAGYNEQFF.

The sample holds a few counts of this clonotype. The chain links TRBV7-6 to TRBJ2-3; 10 bases fit TRBD1. The CDR3 has 18 residues. Germline-derived CDR1 and CDR2 are SGHVS and FNYEAQ. Unmatched junction bases numbered 13, after V lost 2 bases and J lost 5 bases. CDR3 in amino acids: CASSLTPGTGALGDTQYF. Here the CDR3 DNA reads TGTGCCAGCAGCTTAACCCCCGGGACAGGGGCCTTAGGAGATACGCAGTATTTT.

In its sample, this clonotype was seen many times. The chain joins TRBV15 to TRBJ2-5; D possibly corresponds to TRBD2 (6 bases). Deletions cut 0 bases from V and 3 bases from J, with 8 bases between. The CDR3 extends over 14 amino acids. Germline CDR1 and CDR2: LNHNV and YYDKDF (reference sequence). The CDR3 nucleotides read TGTGCCACCAGCAGAGATTCGGGGGAAGAGACCCAGTACTTC. Translating gives CATSRDSGEETQYF.

The gene calls are TRBV5-1 and TRBJ2-7; 10 bases are a match to TRBD1. Germline V gene lookup returns CDR1 SGHRS and CDR2 YFSETQ. This CDR3 contains 14 residues. Trimming removed 3 bases from V and 5 bases from J; junction bases left unmatched: 5. This CDR3 reads CASSSWTGGHEQYF. CDR3 nucleotides: TGCGCCAGCAGCTCCTGGACAGGGGGACACGAGCAGTACTTC. The full variable domain, its missing parts supplied by reference TRBV5-1 and TRBJ2-7, is KAGVTQTPRYLIKTRGQQVTLSCSPISGHRSVSWYQQTPGQGLQFLFEYFSETQRNKGNFPGRFSGRQFSNSRSEMNVSTLELGDSALYLCASSSWTGGHEQYFGPGTRLTVT.

The chain has TRBV7-3 and TRBJ2-5; 7 bases match TRBD1. Germline CDR1 and CDR2: SGHTA and FQGTGA. This CDR3 is 16 amino acids long. Trimming cost V 5 bases and J 2 bases; bases outside gene matches: 11. The CDR3 DNA follows: TGTGCCAGCAGCCTCCGATGGCTGACAGGGCAAGAGACCCAGTACTTC. The encoded protein is CASSLRWLTGQETQYF. The full variable domain, rest sourced from reference TRBV7-3 and TRBJ2-5, is GAGVSQTPSNKVTEKGKYVELRCDPISGHTALYWYRQSLGQGPEFLIYFQGTGAADDSGLPNDRFFAVRPEGSVSTLKIQRTERGDSAVYLCASSLRWLTGQETQYFGPGTRLLVL.

The chain employs TRBV6-5 and TRBJ1-5, with 8 positions matching TRBD1. Germline V gene data show CDR1 as MNHEY and CDR2 as SVGAGI. CDR3 size: 14 residues. The V segment lost 6 bases and the J segment 4 bases; nucleotides outside the gene matches: 5. The CDR3 is CASRRQGANQPQHF. The DNA for the CDR3 is TGTGCCAGCAGGCGGCAGGGGGCGAATCAGCCCCAGCATTTT.

The chain employs TRBV29-1 and TRBJ1-5; D remains unclear. The CDR3 runs 14 residues. Trimming shortened V by 4 bases and J by 0 bases, and 10 bases separated the two germline ends. Germline CDR1 is SQVTM and CDR2 is ANQGSEA. The CDR3 reads CSVGDKYSNQPQHF. In nucleotides, the CDR3 is TGCAGCGTTGGCGACAAGTATAGCAATCAGCCCCAGCATTTT.

The chain combines TRBV2 with TRBJ2-3; D is uncertain. V lost 4 bases and J 0 bases, leaving 8 bases between the germline ends. This CDR3 contains 14 residues. Germline loops: CDR1 SNHLY, CDR2 FYNNEI. The CDR3, as DNA: TGTGCCAGCAGTGTTGGGATAAGCACAGATACGCAGTATTTT. Its protein product is CASSVGISTDTQYF.

As for this clonotype: Here the CDR3 omits its conserved ending phenylalanine or tryptophan, so a read error is the likely source. CDR3 sequence reads: CASSFSYRGYEQYL. The CDR3 DNA follows: TGTGCCAGCAGCTTCTCCTACCGGGGCTACGAGCAGTACTTA. The rearrangement uses TRBV7-9 and TRBJ2-7; D is possibly TRBD2 (5 bases). V was cut by 3 bases and J by 3 bases, with 12 bases left in between. Germline assignment: CDR1 SEHNR and CDR2 FQNEAQ (reference sequence). The CDR3 length is 14 residues.

V usage is TRBV20-1 and J usage is TRBJ2-7; 7 positions match TRBD2. This CDR3 has 14 residues. The germline V gene encodes CDR1 DFQATT and CDR2 SNEGSKA (reference sequence). V shed 5 bases and J 4 bases; nucleotides not matched to a gene: 11. Here the CDR3 DNA reads TGCAGTGCTGCCTGGCCGGGACTAAAATACGAGCAGTACTTC. Protein product: CSAAWPGLKYEQYF.

The chain joins TRBV24-1 to TRBJ2-2, with 9 nucleotides matching TRBD2. The CDR3 is 16 amino acids. CDR1 and CDR2 from the germline V gene are KGHDR and SFDVKD. Losses at the gene ends were 5 bases for V and 1 base for J; bases not matched to a gene: 4. CDR3 sequence reads: CATSGLADRNTGELFF. For the CDR3, the DNA is TGTGCCACCAGTGGACTAGCGGACAGGAACACCGGGGAGCTGTTTTTT.

This clonotype was recorded a few times. The rearrangement links TRBV14 to TRBJ1-4; D is unresolved. Germline V gene sequence: CDR1 SGHDN, CDR2 FVKESK. The CDR3 sequence is 15 residues long. Trimming took off 5 bases at V and 2 bases at J, with 12 bases between the two ends. The DNA of the CDR3 is TGTGCCAGCAGCTACGGGTTCGGGACTAATGAAAAACTGTTTTTT. This translates into CASSYGFGTNEKLFF.